The 19 T cell receptor beta chains below come from one sample, sequenced in a study of T cells in localized non-small cell lung cancer. Assay used: immunoSEQ multiplex PCR; TCRdb lists only in-frame clones, some missing. The sample yields fewer than 45,000 clones, 86% seen once. This specimen consisted of peripheral blood, obtained before any cancer treatment. All receptors come from a man aged 35-75 years with stage I lung adenocarcinoma.

The chain couples TRBV18 to TRBJ2-3; 10 nucleotides align to TRBD2. Germline lookup yields CDR1 KGHSH and CDR2 LQKENI. The CDR3 has 16 residues. Trimming at V came to 0 bases and at J to 7 bases, leaving 7 bases not matched to a gene. The CDR3 region has the DNA TGTGCCAGCTCACCACCATGGGCTAGCGGGAGCAATACGCAGTATTTT. It is translated as CASSPPWASGSNTQYF.

The chain links TRBV19 to TRBJ1-1; possibly TRBD1 for D (6 bases). V lost 5 bases and J lost 6, with 13 bases in between. Germline V gives CDR1 LNHDA, CDR2 SQIVND (reference sequence). The CDR3 is 13 amino acids. CDR3 sequence: CASSHRQAAEAFF. DNA for the CDR3: TGTGCCAGTAGTCACCGACAGGCAGCTGAAGCTTTCTTT.

The V and J genes are TRBV9 and TRBJ1-2; TRBD1 agrees at 9 bases. The CDR3 spans 14 residues. Germline V gene sequence: CDR1 SGDLS, CDR2 YYNGEE. V shed 7 bases, J shed 6 bases, and the junction held 10 bases outside the gene matches. The CDR3 nucleotides read TGTGCCAGCGGACGACAGGGGGGAAGTGATGGCTACACCTTC. This encodes CASGRQGGSDGYTF.

The gene calls are TRBV6-6 and TRBJ2-7; D ambiguous. Germline V gives CDR1 MNHNY, CDR2 SVGAGI (reference sequence). The V and J ends lost 10 bases and 0 bases respectively, with 16 bases between them. CDR3 length: 14 residues. The CDR3 loop is CATRGLGSSYEQYF. Here the CDR3 DNA reads TGTGCCACCCGTGGGTTGGGCAGCTCCTACGAGCAGTACTTC.

V is TRBV6-5 and J is TRBJ1-1; 11 bases match TRBD1. V shed 7 bases and J 6 bases; nucleotides not matched to a gene: 7. This CDR3 is built from 14 residues. Germline loops: CDR1 MNHEY, CDR2 SVGAGI. The CDR3 nucleotides read TGTGCCAGCACCAGGCCGGGACAGGGGGCTGAAGCTTTCTTT. It encodes CASTRPGQGAEAFF.

The chain recombines TRBV7-9 with TRBJ2-7, with D possibly matching TRBD1 (6 bases). Trimming removed 6 bases from V and 5 bases from J, with 20 bases in between. The CDR3 runs 15 residues. Germline V lookup: CDR1 SEHNR, CDR2 FQNEAQ (reference sequence). Here the CDR3 reads CASRDQRQAQDEQYF. CDR3 nucleotides: TGTGCCAGCAGAGACCAACGACAGGCCCAAGACGAGCAGTACTTC.

The V and J genes are TRBV7-2 and TRBJ1-3; perhaps TRBD1 as D (6 bases). With 4 bases removed from V and 9 bases from J, the gap between germline ends came to 13 bases. Germline CDR1 SGHTA, CDR2 FQGNSA. The CDR3 runs 13 residues. DNA for the CDR3: TGTGCCAGCAGCTCACGCAGGGGTGGCACCATATATTTT. Protein sequence: CASSSRRGGTIYF.

This chain uses TRBV15 with TRBJ1-5; no clear D. CDR3 length: 14 amino acids. Germline CDR1 is LNHNV and CDR2 is YYDKDF (reference sequence). V was clipped by 1 base and J by 8 bases, with 12 bases between them. CDR3 bases: TGTGCCACCAGCAGAGTAGGTGGGGTTGAGCCCCAGCATTTT. Translated: CATSRVGGVEPQHF.

This chain links TRBV15 with TRBJ1-5, with 7 bases aligning to TRBD1. There are 14 residues in the CDR3. Germline V gene lookup returns CDR1 LNHNV and CDR2 YYDKDF (reference sequence). Trimming at V came to 3 bases and at J to 4 bases, leaving 3 bases not matched to a gene. This CDR3 is CATSRTGQNQPQHF. The CDR3 nucleotides are TGTGCCACCAGCAGGACAGGGCAAAATCAGCCCCAGCATTTT. Full variable domain (rest looked up from reference TRBV15 and TRBJ1-5): DAMVIQNPRYQVTQFGKPVTLSCSQTLNHNVMYWYQQKSSQAPKLLFHYYDKDFNNEADTPDNFQSRRPNTSFCFLDIRSPGLGDTAMYLCATSRTGQNQPQHFGDGTRLSIL.

The chain couples TRBV9 to TRBJ1-1; D gene unclear. Germline assignment: CDR1 SGDLS and CDR2 YYNGEE. Trimming cost V 0 bases and J 6 bases, with 12 bases left between them. The CDR3 extends over 14 amino acids. CDR3 sequence: CASSVGSQLSEAFF. The CDR3 nucleotides are TGTGCCAGCAGCGTAGGTAGTCAGCTCTCTGAAGCTTTCTTT.

In nucleotides, the CDR3 is TGTGCCAGCAGTTACTCGGGGGGGCTTTCCTACGAGCAGTACTTC. Translation gives CASSYSGGLSYEQYF. This rearrangement joins TRBV6-5 to TRBJ2-7; tentatively, D is TRBD2 (7 bases). The CDR3 is made up of 15 amino acids. Trimming stripped 0 bases from V and 1 base from J, with 10 bases between. Germline lookup yields CDR1 MNHEY and CDR2 SVGAGI.

Remarks on this clone: Sequence at one end of the junction differs from germline and may be a read error. The rearrangement links TRBV4-2 to TRBJ1-1; D remains ambiguous. This CDR3 has 13 amino acids. Germline assignment: CDR1 LGHNA and CDR2 YNFKEQ. The CDR3 reads CAGSRRRNTEAFF. In nucleotides, the CDR3 is TGTGCCGGCAGCCGGCGGAGGAACACTGAAGCTTTCTTT.

The CDR3 DNA reads TGTGCCAGCAGCCCAGACGGGGCGGGACGCACAGATACGCAGTATTTT. Translated, it gives CASSPDGAGRTDTQYF. This chain uses TRBV4-2 with TRBJ2-3; weak D call: TRBD2 (6 bases). The CDR3 contains 16 residues. CDR1 and CDR2 (germline): LGHNA, YNFKEQ. With 4 bases removed from V and 1 base from J, the gap between germline ends came to 15 bases.

The chain carries TRBV7-2 and TRBJ2-3; 9 nucleotides line up with TRBD2. The V gene's germline CDR1 is SGHTA and CDR2 FQGNSA. Trimming at V came to 5 bases and at J to 1 base, leaving 10 bases not matched to a gene. The CDR3 extends over 17 amino acids. CDR3 bases: TGTGCCAGCAGCCCCTTAAGCGGGAGGACCCGCACAGATACGCAGTATTTT. Encoded protein: CASSPLSGRTRTDTQYF.

The chain links TRBV18 to TRBJ1-2; TRBD1 might be the D (5 bases). CDR3 length: 15 amino acids. Germline CDR1 KGHSH, CDR2 LQKENI. Trimming left V 6 bases short and J 2 bases short, with 16 bases between. The chain's CDR3 is CASSAAGRGNYGYTF. Written as DNA, the CDR3 is TGTGCCAGCTCCGCGGCAGGTCGGGGCAACTATGGCTACACCTTC.

This clone was observed once. The chain carries TRBV9 and TRBJ2-1, with 8 bases that match TRBD2. CDR1 is SGDLS and CDR2 is YYNGEE in the germline V gene. The ends lost 0 bases at V and 15 bases at J; junction bases unmatched: 5. The CDR3 loop spans 12 amino acids. Here the CDR3 DNA reads TGTGCCAGCAGCGTAGCAGCGGGAGACCCGTTCTTC. Residues: CASSVAAGDPFF.

The chain's CDR3 is CSVAPYNEQFF. The CDR3 DNA follows: TGCAGCGTTGCTCCTTACAATGAGCAGTTCTTC. The rearrangement uses TRBV29-1 and TRBJ2-1; D remains unclear. This CDR3 spans 11 amino acids. V was cut by 4 bases and J by 4 bases, with 5 bases left in between. Germline V lookup: CDR1 SQVTM, CDR2 ANQGSEA.

The chain carries TRBV7-8 and TRBJ1-1, with D possibly TRBD1 on 5 matching bases. The germline CDR1 and CDR2 sequences are SGHVS and FQNEAQ. V dropped 2 bases and J dropped 4 bases, with 8 bases sitting between them. This CDR3 spans 13 amino acids. For the CDR3, the DNA is TGTGCCAGCAGCTTACAGGGACGCACTGAAGCTTTCTTT. Residues: CASSLQGRTEAFF.

The table lists this clone with a count of one. V and J are TRBV4-3 and TRBJ2-7; no firm D call. V was cut by 4 bases and J by 4 bases, with 11 bases left in between. CDR1 is LGHNA, CDR2 YSLEER, per germline. This CDR3 has 13 amino acids. The CDR3 here is CASSLTLNYEQYF. The CDR3 DNA reads TGCGCCAGCAGCCTGACGCTAAATTACGAGCAGTACTTC.